This record concerns one T cell receptor (beta chain) sequence. It lacks a known antigen. Per-base quality was not reported, and no clone a single base away is much larger than it. The data were taken from a study of shared clonotypes between healthy human individuals (dated by TCRdb to the early 2020s). For the study in its entirety: The cohort included three men and a couple of women between 18 and 49 years of age. To estimate repertoire size and how much clonotypes are shared between individuals, the study performed deep sequencing of blood TCR repertoires from 4 to 6 healthy adults. Per donor, leukapheresis produced somewhere between about 0.9 and 9.5 billion PBMCs. To increase sequencing depth and limit assay-specific biases, different laboratories used diverse techniques to prepare libraries and sequence TCR repertoires. For each donor, three plates each were used for CD4 naive and CD4 memory, two plates were used for CD8 naive, and one plate was used for CD8 memory. The research as a whole found: Pairwise subsampling indicated that sequencing depth was expected to affect the degree of clonotype sharing among donors. Around 5% of naive CD4, around 3.5% of naive CD8, approximately 2.2% of memory CD4, and approximately 0.4% of memory CD8 clonotypes were shared across several donors. The genetic and exposure-history diversity represented was limited by the small number of donors. Higher generation probabilities were observed for clonotypes shared by all four sorted-subset donors than for non-shared clonotypes. Larger estimated clonotype richness was generally found for naive subsets than for memory subsets. Only blood was sampled, and tissue TCR repertoires likely differ from those in blood. Rarefaction of sorted-subset datasets indicated incomplete sequencing despite the large sequencing depth.

CD8 naive samples consisted of CD45RO-negative cells that were positively selected for CCR7, yielding a CD45RA+CCR7+ population without TemRA cells. The donors were healthy, HIV-negative adults who had no recently reported acute infections or vaccinations. Every donor was a Caucasian adult residing in Nashville, Tennessee, USA. After blood collection by leukapheresis, PBMCs were isolated using Ficoll-Histopaque density gradient centrifugation and then cryopreserved in the vapor phase of liquid nitrogen. Analytical flow cytometry was used to check the purity and quantity of every magnetically sorted T cell population. Genomic DNA was isolated from each sorted fraction and quantified by UV absorbance on a Nanodrop 2000c. TCR CDR3 regions were amplified from genomic DNA by multiplex PCR using the deep immunoSEQ assay. Genomic DNA extracted from each cell subset was distributed evenly over all wells of several immunoSEQ 96-well plates, and each plate served as one replicate. Each replicate PCR for sorted subsets received around 200 ng genomic DNA, equal to tens of thousands of T cell genomes. Purified libraries were quantified with a Qubit 3.0 fluorometer, sized on a Bioanalyzer 2100, and re-quantified with the KAPA Library Quantification kit. Every immunoSEQ 96-well plate was sequenced on a separate single-read 150-cycle Illumina NextSeq 550 flow cell. Per the source publication's procedure: Because the immunoSEQ output held only junctional sequences and lacked quality scores, the filtering could not match the filtering applied to full-length reads. To assign V/J genes and CDR3, sequences were annotated against IMGT germline references using PyIR, a Python wrapper for IgBLAST v1.9. Any read was removed if the V/J assignment was weak (E-value above 1e-6), the CDR3 was missing, or the read contained stop codons, out-of-frame junctions, or ambiguous translated residues. V3J clonotypes were defined as sequences sharing an identical inferred V gene, J gene, and CDR3 amino acid sequence. To compute the percentage overlap between repertoires, the number of shared unique clonotypes was divided by the size of the smaller repertoire. Repertoire richness was assessed with RTK rarefaction, the Chao1 estimator, and Recon v2.1 estimates of unobserved clonotypes. Generation probabilities were computed with OLGA for all TCRbeta clonotypes obtained by the gDNA method from a few donors. Sourced from immuneACCESS, this table was stored by TCRdb with only in-frame sequences that have V and J called. A share of the clones is absent; for the studies checked, an unresolved V gene accounts for under half, and the remainder has no known explanation. V, J and clone size are those of that table, while D and trimming were read from the DNA. Across this sample there are approximately 840,000 clones, with around 96% seen only once. About 0.25% of the sample lies in the top ten.

This receptor was obtained from a man aged 30-40 years in good health. Material for sequencing was naive CD8+ T cells sorted from blood. Read against the paper, the sample's cell subset or site label means: CD45RA+CCR7+.

CDR3 protein: CASSLGPRGGSLRETQYF. The DNA sequence is TGTGCCAGCAGCTTAGGGCCTCGGGGCGGGAGTCTTCGGGAGACCCAGTACTTC. The V and J genes are TRBV7-6 and TRBJ2-5; TRBD2 fits 7 bases in the junction. From cysteine to phenylalanine, the CDR3 is 18 amino acids long. CDR3 DNA is the only sequence kept; it has 54 bases, read in frame from the first base. From the germline V gene, CDR1 is SGHVS and CDR2 is FNYEAQ. V has 1 base trimmed and J has 5 bases trimmed; junction bases matching no gene number 16.